Below, one T cell receptor beta chain is given with its context. Repertoires were generated with immunoSEQ multiplex PCR, while TCRdb's copy carries only in-frame clones and drops some. The table lists approximately 30,000 clones, 80% of them singletons. The sample originates from a study of OX40 agonist ivuxolimab in advanced cancers. Between the trimmed V and J ends, which lost 3 bases and 5 bases, there was a span of 11 bases. The CDR3 covers 13 residues. The germline gives CDR1 SGDLS, CDR2 YYNGEE. Here the sequenced sample was CD4+ or CD8+ T cells sorted from blood, taken in a trial of the OX40 agonist ivuxolimab. The receptor was derived from an adult with an advanced solid tumor such as melanoma, head and neck, liver or kidney cancer. The V call is TRBV9, the J call TRBJ1-2; possible D gene TRBD1, 5 bases. CDR3 in DNA: TGTGCCAGCAGCGAGCAGGGTAATTATGGCTACACCTTC. It translates to CASSEQGNYGYTF.